This TCR beta chain was captured by sequencing in a study of T-cell memory formation after mild COVID-19. TCRdb recomputed calls from the 5' RACE reads with MiXCR, one row per CDR3 protein. The top ten clones hold approximately 13% of a sample with about 470,000 distinct CDR3 sequences, around a quarter of them seen once. V was trimmed by 7 bases and J by 7 bases, leaving 14 bases between them. This CDR3 is 12 amino acids long. Germline lookup yields CDR1 SQVTM and CDR2 ANQGSEA. The chain combines TRBV29-1 with TRBJ2-1, with a possible D match to TRBD2 (6 bases). Source material: PBMCs or a T cell subset sorted from them (not recorded which). The source is an adult woman who had mild COVID-19 (a few samples of this study predate the infection). Cell type and time point are not known. The CDR3: CSGMGGWNEQFF. Here the CDR3 DNA reads TGCAGCGGGATGGGAGGTTGGAATGAGCAGTTCTTC.